Listed below are T cell receptor beta chains from one sample, sequenced in a study of identical twins. TCRdb recomputed calls from the 5' RACE reads with MiXCR, one row per CDR3 protein. Among some 730,000 distinct CDR3 sequences listed, 15% to 20% were seen once. These data also featured in a second study, about T cells expressing NK-cell markers.

Sequencing input: PBMCs. The receptors were gathered from a woman in her late teens or twenties in good health. Both conserved end residues are part of each CDR3. A D gene is named only where the DNA matches it firmly. Size is omitted from some rows. Given values are once, few, many or a class for expanded clones.

v_call: TRBV12-3/TRBV12-4; d_call: NA; clone_size: few; j_call: TRBJ1-1; cdr3_nt: TGTGCCAGCAGTTTTTCGGGCCAGAGCACTGAAGCTTTCTTT; cdr3_aa: CASSFSGQSTEAFF
v_call: TRBV7-9; d_call: TRBD2; clone_size: many; j_call: TRBJ2-7; cdr3_nt: TGTGCCAGCAGCCCAACGGGACTAGCCAACTACGAGCAGTACTTC; cdr3_aa: CASSPTGLANYEQYF
v_call: TRBV9; d_call: NA; clone_size: NA; j_call: TRBJ2-1; cdr3_nt: TGTGCTTCGGCGAGCGGAACCTCCAATGAGCAGTTCTTC; cdr3_aa: CASASGTSNEQFF
v_call: TRBV7-9; d_call: NA; clone_size: NA; j_call: TRBJ1-2; cdr3_nt: TGTGCCAGCAGTAAACAGCTCTCACTTGGCTACACCTTC; cdr3_aa: CASSKQLSLGYTF
v_call: TRBV5-6; d_call: NA; clone_size: NA; j_call: TRBJ1-1; cdr3_nt: TGTGCCAGCAGCTGGGTGGGGGGAACTGAAGCTTTCTTT; cdr3_aa: CASSWVGGTEAFF
v_call: TRBV3-1; d_call: NA; clone_size: NA; j_call: TRBJ2-1; cdr3_nt: TGTGCCAGCAGCCAGGCCCGTGACCTCGGACAGAGCTCCTACAATGAGCAGTTCTTC; cdr3_aa: CASSQARDLGQSSYNEQFF
v_call: TRBV24-1; d_call: NA; clone_size: NA; j_call: TRBJ2-2; cdr3_nt: TGTGCCTCCGAGGGGTCCTCGGGCATCGGGGAGCTGTTTTTT; cdr3_aa: CASEGSSGIGELFF
v_call: TRBV4-3; d_call: TRBD2; clone_size: NA; j_call: TRBJ2-7; cdr3_nt: TGCGCCAGCAGCCAAGGTGCGGGAGTGCCAATAGACGGGCAGTACTTC; cdr3_aa: CASSQGAGVPIDGQYF
v_call: TRBV7-9; d_call: TRBD1; clone_size: few; j_call: TRBJ1-2; cdr3_nt: TGTGCCAGCAGCCCCTCGGACACGACAGGGGAGTTT; cdr3_aa: CASSPSDTTGEF
v_call: TRBV5-1; d_call: NA; clone_size: few; j_call: TRBJ2-5; cdr3_nt: TGCGCCAGCAGCTTTGCAGGGAAGACCCAGTACTTC; cdr3_aa: CASSFAGKTQYF
v_call: TRBV18; d_call: NA; clone_size: NA; j_call: TRBJ2-7; cdr3_nt: TGTGCCAGCTCCCACAACATCCAGGGGCGGAACGAGCAGTACTTC; cdr3_aa: CASSHNIQGRNEQYF
v_call: TRBV6-1; d_call: NA; clone_size: few; j_call: TRBJ2-3; cdr3_nt: TGTGCCAGCAGTCCTAGCGACCGAGGGCATACGCAGTATTTT; cdr3_aa: CASSPSDRGHTQYF
v_call: TRBV5-5; d_call: TRBD2; clone_size: few; j_call: TRBJ2-3; cdr3_nt: TGTGCCAGCAGCTTTTCGACTAGCGGGGAAGGCACAGATACGCAGTATTTT; cdr3_aa: CASSFSTSGEGTDTQYF
v_call: TRBV6-5; d_call: NA; clone_size: few; j_call: TRBJ2-7; cdr3_nt: TGTGCCAGCAGTTACGCCGACAGGAACTACGAGCAGTACTTC; cdr3_aa: CASSYADRNYEQYF
v_call: TRBV10-3; d_call: NA; clone_size: NA; j_call: TRBJ2-1; cdr3_nt: TGTGCCATCAGCGCACAGGACAATGAGCAGTTCTTC; cdr3_aa: CAISAQDNEQFF
v_call: TRBV14; d_call: TRBD1; clone_size: few; j_call: TRBJ2-7; cdr3_nt: TGTGCCAGCAGCCAAGGCCCGGGACAGGGGATCCATTACCGCCCTCCCTACGAGCAGTACTTC; cdr3_aa: CASSQGPGQGIHYRPPYEQYF
v_call: TRBV7-9; d_call: TRBD2; clone_size: NA; j_call: TRBJ2-7; cdr3_nt: TGTGCCAGCAGCTTAGCAGCGGGAGCCTCCTACGAGCAGTACTTC; cdr3_aa: CASSLAAGASYEQYF
v_call: TRBV18; d_call: NA; clone_size: NA; j_call: TRBJ2-5; cdr3_nt: TGTGCCAGCTTACCGGGGATACAAGAGACCCAGTACTTC; cdr3_aa: CASLPGIQETQYF
v_call: TRBV7-2; d_call: NA; clone_size: few; j_call: TRBJ1-5; cdr3_nt: TGTGCCAGCAGCTTAGGATACCGAGAGCCCCAGCATTTT; cdr3_aa: CASSLGYREPQHF
v_call: TRBV11-2; d_call: TRBD2; clone_size: few; j_call: TRBJ2-5; cdr3_nt: TGTGCCAGCAGCTTATTAGGACTAGCGGGGGGACAAGAGACCCAGTACTTC; cdr3_aa: CASSLLGLAGGQETQYF
v_call: TRBV30; d_call: NA; clone_size: NA; j_call: TRBJ1-1; cdr3_nt: TGTGCCTGGAGTGTTAACAGAAACACTGAAGCTTTCTTT; cdr3_aa: CAWSVNRNTEAFF
v_call: TRBV27; d_call: TRBD2; clone_size: few; j_call: TRBJ2-3; cdr3_nt: TGTGCCAGCAGTTTGGAGCGGGAGGGCCGGTGCACAGATACGCAGTATTTT; cdr3_aa: CASSLEREGRCTDTQYF
v_call: TRBV19; d_call: NA; clone_size: NA; j_call: TRBJ2-1; cdr3_nt: TGTGCCAGTAGTATAGGAAGCCGCAGGTTTAATGAGCAGTTCTTC; cdr3_aa: CASSIGSRRFNEQFF
v_call: TRBV5-6; d_call: NA; clone_size: few; j_call: TRBJ2-1; cdr3_nt: TGTGCCAGCAGCTTGCTACCCAATGAGCAGTTCTTC; cdr3_aa: CASSLLPNEQFF
v_call: TRBV20-1; d_call: TRBD1; clone_size: NA; j_call: TRBJ2-2; cdr3_nt: TGCAGTGCTCGGACAGGGGATTCCTCCGGGGAGCTGTTTTTT; cdr3_aa: CSARTGDSSGELFF
v_call: TRBV11-2; d_call: NA; clone_size: NA; j_call: TRBJ2-7; cdr3_nt: TGTGCCAGCAGCCCCTCTCGGGCGGGGTCCTACGAGCAGTACTTC; cdr3_aa: CASSPSRAGSYEQYF
v_call: TRBV20-1; d_call: NA; clone_size: NA; j_call: TRBJ2-1; cdr3_nt: TGCAGTGCTAGACGCCGACTTAATGAGCAGTTCTTC; cdr3_aa: CSARRRLNEQFF
v_call: TRBV6-2/TRBV6-3; d_call: TRBD2; clone_size: NA; j_call: TRBJ2-1; cdr3_nt: TGTGCCATTACAGCGGGAGAGAGCTCCTACAATGAGCAGTTCTTC; cdr3_aa: CAITAGESSYNEQFF
v_call: TRBV5-1; d_call: NA; clone_size: few; j_call: TRBJ2-5; cdr3_nt: TGCGCCAGCAGCGGCGGGAAGTACCAAGAGACCCAGTACTTC; cdr3_aa: CASSGGKYQETQYF
v_call: TRBV20-1; d_call: TRBD1; clone_size: NA; j_call: TRBJ2-7; cdr3_nt: TGCAGTGCTACGGACAGGGGGATCTACGAGCAGTACTTC; cdr3_aa: CSATDRGIYEQYF
v_call: TRBV5-8; d_call: NA; clone_size: few; j_call: TRBJ1-5; cdr3_nt: TGTGCCAGCAGCCGCCCGGTGAGCAATCAGCCCCAGCATTTT; cdr3_aa: CASSRPVSNQPQHF
v_call: TRBV27; d_call: TRBD1; clone_size: NA; j_call: TRBJ2-1; cdr3_nt: TGTGCCAGCAGTGGGCAGGGGGTGCTCAATGAGCAGTTCTTC; cdr3_aa: CASSGQGVLNEQFF
v_call: TRBV7-9; d_call: NA; clone_size: NA; j_call: TRBJ1-2; cdr3_nt: TGTGCCAGCAGCCCCGTCGACAGTAGATATGGCTACACCTTC; cdr3_aa: CASSPVDSRYGYTF
v_call: TRBV7-9; d_call: TRBD2; clone_size: NA; j_call: TRBJ2-7; cdr3_nt: TGTGCCAGCAGCCCACCGGGACTAGCGGGAGTCTACGAGCAGTACTTC; cdr3_aa: CASSPPGLAGVYEQYF
v_call: TRBV5-6; d_call: NA; clone_size: NA; j_call: TRBJ2-3; cdr3_nt: TGTGCCAGCAGCTTAAAGACATTTGGCACAGATACGCAGTATTTT; cdr3_aa: CASSLKTFGTDTQYF
v_call: TRBV3-1; d_call: TRBD2; clone_size: NA; j_call: TRBJ2-7; cdr3_nt: TGTGCCAGCAGCCAAGATTTATCTAGCGGGAAGTACTTC; cdr3_aa: CASSQDLSSGKYF
v_call: TRBV12-3/TRBV12-4; d_call: NA; clone_size: few; j_call: TRBJ1-5; cdr3_nt: TGTGCCAGCAGCCAACAGGGTTGGGGCAATCAGCCCCAGCATTTT; cdr3_aa: CASSQQGWGNQPQHF
v_call: TRBV5-1; d_call: NA; clone_size: many; j_call: TRBJ1-1; cdr3_nt: TGTGCCAGCAGCTTAACTCGGGGGACTGAAGCTTTCTTT; cdr3_aa: CASSLTRGTEAFF
v_call: TRBV20-1; d_call: NA; clone_size: few; j_call: TRBJ1-2; cdr3_nt: TGCAGTGCTAGAAAAGGGGCAAATGGCTACACCTTC; cdr3_aa: CSARKGANGYTF
v_call: TRBV6-5; d_call: NA; clone_size: NA; j_call: TRBJ2-7; cdr3_nt: TGTGCCAGCAGTTATCTCCAAACAGTGGGTTACGAGCAGTACTTC; cdr3_aa: CASSYLQTVGYEQYF
v_call: TRBV20-1; d_call: NA; clone_size: NA; j_call: TRBJ1-5; cdr3_nt: TGCAGTGCTACCGTAGGCGATTACAGTAGCAATCAGCCCCAGCATTTT; cdr3_aa: CSATVGDYSSNQPQHF
v_call: TRBV11-2; d_call: NA; clone_size: once; j_call: TRBJ2-1; cdr3_nt: TGTGCCATCCCGCGTGGGCTAGTCTCCTACAATGAGCAGTTCTTC; cdr3_aa: CAIPRGLVSYNEQFF
v_call: TRBV5-3; d_call: TRBD1; clone_size: NA; j_call: TRBJ2-1; cdr3_nt: TGTGCCAGAAGCCATTTTAATACAGGGGTCAGCTCCTACAATGAGCAGTTCTTC; cdr3_aa: CARSHFNTGVSSYNEQFF
v_call: TRBV7-9; d_call: NA; clone_size: NA; j_call: TRBJ2-2; cdr3_nt: TGTGCCAGCAGAAGAAACGGAACAGGGTTGGTCGGGGAGCTGTTTTTT; cdr3_aa: CASRRNGTGLVGELFF
v_call: TRBV20-1; d_call: NA; clone_size: NA; j_call: TRBJ2-1; cdr3_nt: TGCTGTGCTAGAGATAAAACAGGGTGGCTACTTGAGCAGTTCTTC; cdr3_aa: CCARDKTGWLLEQFF
v_call: TRBV29-1; d_call: TRBD2; clone_size: NA; j_call: TRBJ2-5; cdr3_nt: TGCAGCGTTGACCCCTACGGGGGGGGCGCAAAAAGGAAGACCCAGTACTTC; cdr3_aa: CSVDPYGGGAKRKTQYF
v_call: TRBV5-1; d_call: NA; clone_size: few; j_call: TRBJ2-3; cdr3_nt: TGCGCCAGCAGCGTATCAAGTGGCAGCGCAGATACGCAGTATTTT; cdr3_aa: CASSVSSGSADTQYF
v_call: TRBV20-1; d_call: TRBD1; clone_size: few; j_call: TRBJ1-4; cdr3_nt: TGCAGTGCTGGACTGCCGGGACAGAGTAATGAAAAACTGTTTTTT; cdr3_aa: CSAGLPGQSNEKLFF
v_call: TRBV12-3/TRBV12-4; d_call: NA; clone_size: few; j_call: TRBJ2-3; cdr3_nt: TGTGCCAGCAGTTTTTTGAGCGGTTACACAGATACGCAGTATTTT; cdr3_aa: CASSFLSGYTDTQYF
v_call: TRBV7-2; d_call: NA; clone_size: many; j_call: TRBJ2-7; cdr3_nt: TGTGCCAGCAGCTTAGGGGCGGGGAGCTCCTACGAGCAGTACTTC; cdr3_aa: CASSLGAGSSYEQYF
v_call: TRBV10-3; d_call: NA; clone_size: few; j_call: TRBJ1-2; cdr3_nt: TGTGCCATCAGTGTGATTTTGGACAGTGCTTATGGCTACACCTTC; cdr3_aa: CAISVILDSAYGYTF
v_call: TRBV20-1; d_call: NA; clone_size: NA; j_call: TRBJ2-5; cdr3_nt: TGCAGTGCTCCCCCCAGTGGACGGCTTGAGGGAGCCCAGTACTTC; cdr3_aa: CSAPPSGRLEGAQYF
v_call: TRBV29-1; d_call: NA; clone_size: few; j_call: TRBJ2-7; cdr3_nt: TGCAGCGCCCCAAGCCCAGGTTCAAAAACTAGGGAGCAGTACTTC; cdr3_aa: CSAPSPGSKTREQYF
v_call: TRBV20-1; d_call: TRBD2; clone_size: few; j_call: TRBJ2-1; cdr3_nt: TGCAGTGCTAGGGAGCGGGAGTTCTCCTACAATGAGCAGTTCTTC; cdr3_aa: CSAREREFSYNEQFF
v_call: TRBV12-3/TRBV12-4; d_call: NA; clone_size: few; j_call: TRBJ2-7; cdr3_nt: TGTGCCAGCAGTAGACTCGGGACGGGAGCCTACGAGCAGTACTTC; cdr3_aa: CASSRLGTGAYEQYF
v_call: TRBV6-2/TRBV6-3; d_call: NA; clone_size: NA; j_call: TRBJ1-1; cdr3_nt: TGTGCCAGCAGCCCCTTAATTGAGAGAAACACTGAAGCTTTCTTT; cdr3_aa: CASSPLIERNTEAFF
v_call: TRBV12-3/TRBV12-4; d_call: TRBD2; clone_size: many; j_call: TRBJ2-7; cdr3_nt: TGTGCCAGCAGCCGACTAGCGGGCGAGCAGTACTTC; cdr3_aa: CASSRLAGEQYF